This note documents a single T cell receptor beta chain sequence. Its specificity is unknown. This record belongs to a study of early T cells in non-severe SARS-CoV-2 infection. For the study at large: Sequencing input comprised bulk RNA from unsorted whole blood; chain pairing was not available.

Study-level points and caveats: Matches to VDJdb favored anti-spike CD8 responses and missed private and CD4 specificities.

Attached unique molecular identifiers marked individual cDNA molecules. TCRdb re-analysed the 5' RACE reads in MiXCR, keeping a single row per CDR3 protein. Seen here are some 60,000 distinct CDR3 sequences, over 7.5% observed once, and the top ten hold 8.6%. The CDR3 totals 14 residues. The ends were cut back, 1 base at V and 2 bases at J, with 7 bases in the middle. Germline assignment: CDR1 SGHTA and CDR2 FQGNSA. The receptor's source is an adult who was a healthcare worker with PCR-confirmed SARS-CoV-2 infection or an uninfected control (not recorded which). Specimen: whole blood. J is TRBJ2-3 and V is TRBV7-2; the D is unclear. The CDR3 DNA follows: TGTGCCAGCAGCTTAGGCACCTACACAGATACGCAGTATTTT. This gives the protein CASSLGTYTDTQYF.